Listed here are 7 T cell receptor beta chains from one sample, sequenced in a study of blood T cell repertoires in COVID-19. Generated by immunoSEQ multiplex PCR, the TCRdb table keeps only in-frame clones and is missing some. Of 200,000 to 250,000 clones detected, approximately 90% appear once; the ten largest clones hold roughly 2.5%. Sample: peripheral blood. The receptors were sampled from a man aged 25-45 years with COVID-19, enrolled during active disease.

The rearrangement joins TRBV12-3 or TRBV12-4 to TRBJ1-1; D not certain. The CDR3 is 11 amino acids. The germline V and J ends were trimmed by 7 bases and 8 bases, with 11 bases remaining between them. The CDR3 DNA follows: TGTGCCAGCACCAAAGCCAGGGAAGCTTTCTTT. Translated, it gives CASTKAREAFF.

J is TRBJ2-2 and V is TRBV19; TRBD1 matches 7 bases. The germline V gene encodes CDR1 LNHDA and CDR2 SQIVND (reference sequence). The CDR3 totals 16 residues. J lost 1 base, V lost 6 bases, and 8 bases had no gene match. The CDR3 loop is CASSERTGRNTGELFF. CDR3 DNA: TGTGCCAGTAGCGAAAGGACAGGAAGGAACACCGGGGAGCTGTTTTTT.

V usage is TRBV24-1 and J usage is TRBJ2-1, with 8 bases identical to TRBD2. The CDR3 sequence is 17 residues long. V was clipped by 4 bases and J by 5 bases; unmatched bases: 12. CDR1 is KGHDR and CDR2 is SFDVKD in the germline V gene. CDR3 nucleotides: TGTGCCACCAGTGACCGAAGGGGGACTAGAGGCAACAATGAGCAGTTCTTC. Its protein product is CATSDRRGTRGNNEQFF.

The V gene is TRBV6-5, the J gene TRBJ2-7, with 7 bases lining up with TRBD1. The CDR3 consists of 15 residues. After removal of 6 bases from V and 1 base from J, the junction contained 9 bases not matched to a gene. Germline CDR1 reads MNHEY; CDR2 reads SVGAGI. The chain's CDR3 is CASRSPGQQSYEQYF. CDR3 nucleotide sequence: TGTGCCAGCAGATCCCCGGGACAGCAGTCCTACGAGCAGTACTTC.

The chain combines TRBV28 with TRBJ2-7, with 8 bases aligning to TRBD1. Germline CDR1 is MDHEN and CDR2 is SYDVKM. CDR3 size: 13 residues. V gave up 10 bases and J gave up 2 bases; unmatched junction bases: 7. The CDR3, as DNA: TGTGCCATTTCGCAGGGGGCCACCTACGAGCAGTACTTC. Translation gives CAISQGATYEQYF.

To note about this clone: Other DNA sequences in this specimen translate into the identical CDR3. V is TRBV7-2 and J is TRBJ1-2, with TRBD1 matching over 7 bases. The CDR3 runs 13 residues. Germline CDR1 is SGHTA and CDR2 is FQGNSA. With 5 bases clipped from V and 5 bases from J, the junction kept 5 bases outside the gene matches. The CDR3 sequence is CASSPDRDYGYTF. In DNA, the CDR3 is TGTGCCAGCAGCCCTGACAGGGATTATGGCTACACCTTC.

The chain has TRBV4-3 and TRBJ1-5; a weak D match, TRBD1 (6 bases). The V end lost 0 bases, the J end lost 1 base, and 7 bases lay between the germline ends. CDR3 length equals 15 residues. Germline V gene data show CDR1 as LGHNA and CDR2 as YSLEER. The CDR3 reads CASSQEGHSNQPQHF. In DNA form, the CDR3 reads TGCGCCAGCAGCCAAGAGGGACACAGCAATCAGCCCCAGCATTTT.